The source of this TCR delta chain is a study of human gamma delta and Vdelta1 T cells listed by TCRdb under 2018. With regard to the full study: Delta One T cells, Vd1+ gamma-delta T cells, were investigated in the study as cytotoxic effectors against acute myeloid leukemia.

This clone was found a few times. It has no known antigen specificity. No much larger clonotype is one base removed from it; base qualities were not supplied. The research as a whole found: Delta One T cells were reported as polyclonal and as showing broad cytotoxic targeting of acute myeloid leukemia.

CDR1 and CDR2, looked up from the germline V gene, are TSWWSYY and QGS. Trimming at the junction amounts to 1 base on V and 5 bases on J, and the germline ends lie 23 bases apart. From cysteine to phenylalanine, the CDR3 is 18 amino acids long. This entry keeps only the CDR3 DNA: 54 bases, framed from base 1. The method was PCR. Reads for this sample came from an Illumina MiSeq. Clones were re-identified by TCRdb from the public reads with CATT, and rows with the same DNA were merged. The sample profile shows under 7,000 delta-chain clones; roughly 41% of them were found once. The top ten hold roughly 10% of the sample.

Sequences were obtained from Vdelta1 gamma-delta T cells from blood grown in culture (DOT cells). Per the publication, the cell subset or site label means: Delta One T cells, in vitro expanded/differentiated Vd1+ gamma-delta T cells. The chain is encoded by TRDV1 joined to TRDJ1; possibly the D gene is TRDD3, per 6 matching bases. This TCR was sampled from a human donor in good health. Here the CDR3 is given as CALGEHPPTKRGSDKLIF. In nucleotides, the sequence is TGTGCTCTTGGGGAACATCCCCCCACGAAGCGGGGATCGGATAAACTCATCTTT.